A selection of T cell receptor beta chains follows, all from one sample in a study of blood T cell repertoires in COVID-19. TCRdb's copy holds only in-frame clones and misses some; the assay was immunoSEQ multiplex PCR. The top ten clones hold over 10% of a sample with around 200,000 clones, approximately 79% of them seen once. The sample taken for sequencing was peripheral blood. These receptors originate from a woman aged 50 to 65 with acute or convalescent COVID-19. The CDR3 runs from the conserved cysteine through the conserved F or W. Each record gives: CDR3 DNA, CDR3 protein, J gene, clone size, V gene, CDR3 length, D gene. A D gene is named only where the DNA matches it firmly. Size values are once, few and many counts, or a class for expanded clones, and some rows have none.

DNA: TGTGCCACAGGGGGACAGATAACAAATCAGCCCCAGCATTTT; CDR3: CATGGQITNQPQHF; J: TRBJ1-5; size: NA; V: TRBV10-3; length: 14; D: TRBD1
DNA: TGTGCCAGCAGCTCAGTCGACAGGGGCAACACCTTC; CDR3: CASSSVDRGNTF; J: TRBJ1-2; size: NA; V: TRBV7-9; length: 12; D: TRBD1
DNA: TGTGCCAGCACCAGGGGGTATGGCTACACCTTC; CDR3: CASTRGYGYTF; J: TRBJ1-2; size: NA; V: TRBV6-5; length: 11; D: TRBD1
DNA: TGTGCCAGTAGTACGGAACTAGCGGGTCTCAATGAGCAGTTCTTC; CDR3: CASSTELAGLNEQFF; J: TRBJ2-1; size: NA; V: TRBV19; length: 15; D: TRBD2
DNA: TGTGCCAGTAGTTCCCACAGGCCCTCGGCGGGACTCGGCTACGAGCAGTACTTC; CDR3: CASSSHRPSAGLGYEQYF; J: TRBJ2-7; size: NA; V: TRBV19; length: 18; D: NA
DNA: TGTGCCAGCAGTTTAGGGGGAGGGAGGACAGATACGCAGTATTTT; CDR3: CASSLGGGRTDTQYF; J: TRBJ2-3; size: NA; V: TRBV28; length: 15; D: TRBD2
DNA: TGTGCCAGCAGCTCGCCCGGGACACCTATGCCGAAGTTCTTC; CDR3: CASSSPGTPMPKFF; J: TRBJ2-1; size: many; V: TRBV7-6; length: 14; D: NA
DNA: TGCGCCAGCAGAACTGGCGGGGGGGCGAGAGATACGCAGTATTTT; CDR3: CASRTGGGARDTQYF; J: TRBJ2-3; size: once; V: TRBV5-1; length: 15; D: TRBD2
DNA: TGTGCCAGCAGCTCGGGGAGCGGGGGCACAGATACGCAGTATTTT; CDR3: CASSSGSGGTDTQYF; J: TRBJ2-3; size: NA; V: TRBV5-4; length: 15; D: TRBD2
DNA: TGTGCCACCAGTCCTACAGGGGCCCAAGAGACCCAGTACTTC; CDR3: CATSPTGAQETQYF; J: TRBJ2-5; size: NA; V: TRBV24-1; length: 14; D: TRBD1
DNA: TGTGCCAGCTCACCAGTCGGGCGGGCCACCTATGGCTACACCTTC; CDR3: CASSPVGRATYGYTF; J: TRBJ1-2; size: NA; V: TRBV18; length: 15; D: NA
DNA: TGCGCCAGCAGCTTGGCCTCCGATGCAGACAACTACGAGCAGTACTTC; CDR3: CASSLASDADNYEQYF; J: TRBJ2-7; size: NA; V: TRBV5-1; length: 16; D: NA
DNA: TGTGCCAGCAGAGCGGTTGGGGGGACGGGTTTCTTT; CDR3: CASRAVGGTGFF; J: TRBJ1-1; size: NA; V: TRBV6-5; length: 12; D: NA
DNA: TGTGCCAGTACCCGCCTTTCCGGGAGCACAGATACGCAGTATTTT; CDR3: CASTRLSGSTDTQYF; J: TRBJ2-3; size: NA; V: TRBV19; length: 15; D: NA
DNA: TGTGCCAGTAGTCTCACAGAGAACACTGAAGCTTTCTTT; CDR3: CASSLTENTEAFF; J: TRBJ1-1; size: NA; V: TRBV19; length: 13; D: NA
DNA: TGTGCCAGCTCACCTACCCTAGCGGGAATCTCCTACGAGCAGTACTTC; CDR3: CASSPTLAGISYEQYF; J: TRBJ2-7; size: NA; V: TRBV18; length: 16; D: TRBD2
DNA: TGTGCCAGCAGTTTCGGGACAGGGCCAAATGAAAAACTGTTTTTT; CDR3: CASSFGTGPNEKLFF; J: TRBJ1-4; size: NA; V: TRBV28; length: 15; D: TRBD1
DNA: TGTGCCAGCGGAGTAGGATGGGAGCAGTTCTTC; CDR3: CASGVGWEQFF; J: TRBJ2-1; size: NA; V: TRBV11-2; length: 11; D: NA